Here is one TCR beta chain with its context. The immunoSEQ assay amplified TCRB CDR3 from up to 2 ug DNA. TCRdb keeps only in-frame clones here, not all; method: immunoSEQ multiplex PCR. The table shows about 90,000 clones, with less than 90% occurring only once. Germline-derived CDR1 and CDR2 are LNHNV and YYDKDF (reference sequence). The ends were cut back, 0 bases at V and 5 bases at J, with 8 bases in the middle. The CDR3 length is 13 residues. Time point noted: after dendritic cell vaccination, including at tumor progression/relapse. The record originates from a study of glioma-infiltrating T cells after dendritic cell vaccination. About the study: The vaccine used monocyte-derived dendritic cells pulsed overnight with autologous tumor lysate.

The starting material was blood, obtained after dendritic cell vaccination. This sequence joins TRBV15 and TRBJ2-7; D not resolved. The clonotype originates from a human donor with glioblastoma. For the CDR3, the DNA is TGTGCCACCAGCAGAGATAAGCCTAACGAGCAGTACTTC. The encoded protein is CATSRDKPNEQYF.